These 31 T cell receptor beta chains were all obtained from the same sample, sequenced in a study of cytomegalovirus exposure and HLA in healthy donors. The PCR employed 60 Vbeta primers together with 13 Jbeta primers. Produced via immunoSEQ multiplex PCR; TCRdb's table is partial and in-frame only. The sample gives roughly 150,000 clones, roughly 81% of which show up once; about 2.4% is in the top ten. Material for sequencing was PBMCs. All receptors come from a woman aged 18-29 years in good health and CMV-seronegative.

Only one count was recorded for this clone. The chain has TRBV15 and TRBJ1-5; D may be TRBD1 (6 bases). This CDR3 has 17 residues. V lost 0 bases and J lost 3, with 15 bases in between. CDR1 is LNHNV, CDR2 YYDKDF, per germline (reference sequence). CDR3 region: CATSRDQKQGHNQPQHF. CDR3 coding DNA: TGTGCCACCAGCAGAGATCAGAAACAGGGCCACAATCAGCCCCAGCATTTT.

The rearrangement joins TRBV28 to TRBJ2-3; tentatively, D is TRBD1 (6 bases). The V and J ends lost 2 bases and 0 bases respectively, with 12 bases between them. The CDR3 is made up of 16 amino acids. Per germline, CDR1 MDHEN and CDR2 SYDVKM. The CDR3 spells CASSLTGQFSTDTQYF. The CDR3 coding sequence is TGTGCCAGCAGTTTAACCGGACAGTTTAGCACAGATACGCAGTATTTT.

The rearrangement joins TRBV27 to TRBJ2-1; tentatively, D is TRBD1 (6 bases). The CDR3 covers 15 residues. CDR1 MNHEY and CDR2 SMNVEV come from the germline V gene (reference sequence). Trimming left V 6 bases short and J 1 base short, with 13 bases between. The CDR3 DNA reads TGTGCCAGCAGGCAGACAGGTGCTTCCTACAATGAGCAGTTCTTC. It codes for CASRQTGASYNEQFF.

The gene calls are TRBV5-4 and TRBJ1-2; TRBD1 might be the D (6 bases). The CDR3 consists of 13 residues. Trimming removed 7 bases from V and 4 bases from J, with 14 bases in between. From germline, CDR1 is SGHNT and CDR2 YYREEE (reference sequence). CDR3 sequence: CASARGGRYGYTF. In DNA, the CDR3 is TGTGCCAGCGCCCGGGGGGGGCGCTATGGCTACACCTTC.

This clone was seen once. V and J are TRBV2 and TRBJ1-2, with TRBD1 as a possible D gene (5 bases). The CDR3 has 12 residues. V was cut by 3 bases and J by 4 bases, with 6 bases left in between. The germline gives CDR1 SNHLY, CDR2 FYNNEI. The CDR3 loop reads CASSDRVYGYTF. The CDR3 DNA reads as TGTGCCAGCAGTGACAGGGTCTATGGCTACACCTTC.

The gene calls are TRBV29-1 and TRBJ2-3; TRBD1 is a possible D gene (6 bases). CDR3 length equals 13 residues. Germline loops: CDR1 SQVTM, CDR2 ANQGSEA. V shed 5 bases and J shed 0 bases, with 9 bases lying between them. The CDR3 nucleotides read TGCAGCGTTCCCAGGGGAAGCACAGATACGCAGTATTTT. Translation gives CSVPRGSTDTQYF.

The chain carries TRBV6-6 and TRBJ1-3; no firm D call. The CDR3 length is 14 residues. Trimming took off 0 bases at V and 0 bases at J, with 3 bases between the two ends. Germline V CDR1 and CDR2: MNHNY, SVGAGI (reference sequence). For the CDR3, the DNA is TGTGCCAGCAGTTACTCCAGCTCTGGAAACACCATATATTTT. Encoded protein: CASSYSSSGNTIYF.

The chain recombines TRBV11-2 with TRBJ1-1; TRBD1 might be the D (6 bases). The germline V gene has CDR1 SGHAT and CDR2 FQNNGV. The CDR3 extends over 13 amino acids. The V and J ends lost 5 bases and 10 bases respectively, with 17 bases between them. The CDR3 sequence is CASSPGGQGGAFF. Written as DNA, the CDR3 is TGTGCCAGCAGCCCCGGGGGGCAGGGAGGAGCTTTCTTT.

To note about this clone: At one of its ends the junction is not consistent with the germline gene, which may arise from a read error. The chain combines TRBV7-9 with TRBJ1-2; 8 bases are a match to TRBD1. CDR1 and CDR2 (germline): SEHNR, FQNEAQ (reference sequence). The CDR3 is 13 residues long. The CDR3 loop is CSSTLQGVRGYTF. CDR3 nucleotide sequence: TGTTCCAGCACCCTACAGGGGGTCCGTGGCTACACCTTC.

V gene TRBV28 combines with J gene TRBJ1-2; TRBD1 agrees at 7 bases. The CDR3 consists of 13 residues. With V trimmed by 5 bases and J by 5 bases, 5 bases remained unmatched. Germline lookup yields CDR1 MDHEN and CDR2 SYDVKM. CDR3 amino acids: CASSPWTGYGYTF. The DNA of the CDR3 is TGTGCCAGCAGTCCGTGGACAGGATATGGCTACACCTTC.

The CDR3 bases are TGTGCCAGCAGTTTGGTTAGGAGTAGCGGGAGATTCTACAATGAGCAGTTCTTC. Translating it yields CASSLVRSSGRFYNEQFF. The rearrangement uses TRBV27 and TRBJ2-1; 9 bases line up with TRBD2. CDR1 is MNHEY and CDR2 is SMNVEV in the germline V gene (reference sequence). The CDR3 contains 18 residues. V lost 3 bases to trimming and J lost 3 bases; unmatched junction nucleotides: 12.

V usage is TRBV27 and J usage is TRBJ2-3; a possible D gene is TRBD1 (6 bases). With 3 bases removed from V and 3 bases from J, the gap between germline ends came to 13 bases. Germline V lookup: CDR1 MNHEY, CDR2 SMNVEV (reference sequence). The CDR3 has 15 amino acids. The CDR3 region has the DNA TGTGCCAGCAGTTTGGCAGGGGCGTCGACAGATACGCAGTATTTT. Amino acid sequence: CASSLAGASTDTQYF.

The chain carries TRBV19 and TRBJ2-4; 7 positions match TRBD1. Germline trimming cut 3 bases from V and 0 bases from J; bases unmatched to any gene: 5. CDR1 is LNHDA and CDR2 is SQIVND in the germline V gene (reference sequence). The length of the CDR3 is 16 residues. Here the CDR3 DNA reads TGTGCCAGTAGTATCGGGACAGCTCTAGCCAAAAACATTCAGTACTTC. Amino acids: CASSIGTALAKNIQYF. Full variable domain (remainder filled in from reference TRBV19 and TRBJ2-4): DGGITQSPKYLFRKEGQNVTLSCEQNLNHDAMYWYRQDPGQGLRLIYYSQIVNDFQKGDIAEGYSVSREKKESFPLTVTSAQKNPTAFYLCASSIGTALAKNIQYFGAGTRLSVL.

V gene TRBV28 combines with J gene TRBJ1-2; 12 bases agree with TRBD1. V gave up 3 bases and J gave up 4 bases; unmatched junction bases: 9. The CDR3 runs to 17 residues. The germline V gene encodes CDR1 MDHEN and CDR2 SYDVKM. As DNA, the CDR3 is TGTGCCAGCAGTTTCCGGGACAGGGGGCGAGCCTTCTATGGCTACACCTTC. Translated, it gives CASSFRDRGRAFYGYTF.

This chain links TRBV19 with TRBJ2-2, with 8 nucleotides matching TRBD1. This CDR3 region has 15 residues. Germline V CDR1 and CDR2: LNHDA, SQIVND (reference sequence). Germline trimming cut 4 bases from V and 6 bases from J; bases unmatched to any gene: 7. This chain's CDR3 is CASSRWTGSAGELFF. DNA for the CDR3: TGTGCCAGTAGTAGATGGACAGGGTCGGCCGGGGAGCTGTTTTTT.

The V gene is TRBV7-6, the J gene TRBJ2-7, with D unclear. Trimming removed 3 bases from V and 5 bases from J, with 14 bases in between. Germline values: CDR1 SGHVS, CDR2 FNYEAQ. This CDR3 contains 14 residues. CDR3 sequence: CASSFEPAQNEQYF. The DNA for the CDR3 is TGTGCCAGCAGCTTCGAACCCGCCCAGAACGAGCAGTACTTC.

The CDR3 reads CASSLSYRAGQPQHF. The CDR3 DNA follows: TGTGCCAGCAGTTTATCGTACAGGGCGGGCCAGCCCCAGCATTTT. V is TRBV27 and J is TRBJ1-5; TRBD1 might be the D (6 bases). The CDR3 runs 15 residues. Germline-derived CDR1 and CDR2 are MNHEY and SMNVEV (reference sequence). V was pared by 0 bases and J by 7 bases, with 13 bases between.

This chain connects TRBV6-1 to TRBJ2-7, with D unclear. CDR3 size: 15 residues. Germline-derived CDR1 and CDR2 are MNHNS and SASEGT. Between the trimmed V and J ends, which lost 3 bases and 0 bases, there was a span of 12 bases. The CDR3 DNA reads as TGTGCCAGCAGTGAGGTTGGGCTTAGCTCCTACGAGCAGTACTTC. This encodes CASSEVGLSSYEQYF.

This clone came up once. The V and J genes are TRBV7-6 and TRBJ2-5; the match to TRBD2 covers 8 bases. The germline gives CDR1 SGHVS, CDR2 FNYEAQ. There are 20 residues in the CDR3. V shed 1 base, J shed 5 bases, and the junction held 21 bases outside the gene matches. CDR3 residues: CASSLEPGDRAGRAKETQYF. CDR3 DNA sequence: TGTGCCAGCAGCTTAGAACCGGGAGACAGAGCCGGGAGGGCCAAGGAGACCCAGTACTTC. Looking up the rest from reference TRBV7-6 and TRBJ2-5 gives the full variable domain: GAGVSQSPRYKVTKRGQDVALRCDPISGHVSLYWYRQALGQGPEFLTYFNYEAQQDKSGLPNDRFSAERPEGSISTLTIQRTEQRDSAMYRCASSLEPGDRAGRAKETQYFGPGTRLLVL.

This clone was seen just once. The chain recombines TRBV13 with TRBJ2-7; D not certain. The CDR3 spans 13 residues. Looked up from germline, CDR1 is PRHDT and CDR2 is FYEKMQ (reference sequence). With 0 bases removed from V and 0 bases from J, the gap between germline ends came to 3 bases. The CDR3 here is CASSLGSSYEQYF. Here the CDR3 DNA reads TGTGCCAGCAGCTTAGGGAGCTCCTACGAGCAGTACTTC.

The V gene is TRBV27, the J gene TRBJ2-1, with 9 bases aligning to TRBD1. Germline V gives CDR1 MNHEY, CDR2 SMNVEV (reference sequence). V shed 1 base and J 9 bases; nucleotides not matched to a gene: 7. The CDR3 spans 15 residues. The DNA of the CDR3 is TGTGCCAGCAGTTTATTCGGACAGGGGAGGGCTGAGCAGTTCTTC. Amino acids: CASSLFGQGRAEQFF.

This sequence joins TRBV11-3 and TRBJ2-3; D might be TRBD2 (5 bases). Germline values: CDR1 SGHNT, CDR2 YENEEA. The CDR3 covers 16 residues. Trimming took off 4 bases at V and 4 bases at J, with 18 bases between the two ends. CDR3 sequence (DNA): TGTGCCAGCAGCTCCGGACTTTCCCCAGAGCCAGATACGCAGTATTTT. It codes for CASSSGLSPEPDTQYF.

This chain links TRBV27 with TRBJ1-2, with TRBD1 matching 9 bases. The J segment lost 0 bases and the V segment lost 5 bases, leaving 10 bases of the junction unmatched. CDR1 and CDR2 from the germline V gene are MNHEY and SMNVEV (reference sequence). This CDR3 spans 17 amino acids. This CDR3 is CASSPGGQGPPNYGYTF. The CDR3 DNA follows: TGTGCCAGCAGTCCTGGCGGACAGGGGCCCCCTAACTATGGCTACACCTTC.

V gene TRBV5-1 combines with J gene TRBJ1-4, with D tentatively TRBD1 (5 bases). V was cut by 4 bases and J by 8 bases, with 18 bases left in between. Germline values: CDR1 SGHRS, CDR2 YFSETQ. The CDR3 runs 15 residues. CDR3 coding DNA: TGCGCCAGCAGCCCCAACACCGGGGGTGAAGAAAAACTGTTTTTT. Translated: CASSPNTGGEEKLFF.

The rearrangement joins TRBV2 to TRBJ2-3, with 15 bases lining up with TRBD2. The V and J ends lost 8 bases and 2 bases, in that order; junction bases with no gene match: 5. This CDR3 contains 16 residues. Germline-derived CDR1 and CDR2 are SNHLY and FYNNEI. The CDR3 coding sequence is TGTGCCAGCCGGGGACTAGCGGGGGGCCACACAGATACGCAGTATTTT. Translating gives CASRGLAGGHTDTQYF. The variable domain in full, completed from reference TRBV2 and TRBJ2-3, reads EPEVTQTPSHQVTQMGQEVILRCVPISNHLYFYWYRQILGQKVEFLVSFYNNEISEKSEIFDDQFSVERPDGSNFTLKIRSTKLEDSAMYFCASRGLAGGHTDTQYFGPGTRLTVL.

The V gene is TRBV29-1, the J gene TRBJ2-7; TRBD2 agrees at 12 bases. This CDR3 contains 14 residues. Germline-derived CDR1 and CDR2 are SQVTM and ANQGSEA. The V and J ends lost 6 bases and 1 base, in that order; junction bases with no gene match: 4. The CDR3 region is CSVDGLAGSYEQYF. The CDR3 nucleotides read TGCAGCGTAGACGGACTAGCGGGGTCCTACGAGCAGTACTTC.

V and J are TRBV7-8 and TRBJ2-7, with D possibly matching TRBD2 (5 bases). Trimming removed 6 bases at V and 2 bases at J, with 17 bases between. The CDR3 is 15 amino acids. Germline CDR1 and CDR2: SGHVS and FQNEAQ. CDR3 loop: CASSRGISGPYEQYF. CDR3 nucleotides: TGTGCCAGCAGTCGAGGGATCTCCGGTCCCTACGAGCAGTACTTC.

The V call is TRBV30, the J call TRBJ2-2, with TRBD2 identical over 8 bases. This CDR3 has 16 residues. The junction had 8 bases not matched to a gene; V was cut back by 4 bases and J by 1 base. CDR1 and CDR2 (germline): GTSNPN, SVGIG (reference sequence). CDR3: CAWIPAGVMNTGELFF. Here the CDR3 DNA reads TGTGCCTGGATTCCAGCGGGAGTGATGAACACCGGGGAGCTGTTTTTT.

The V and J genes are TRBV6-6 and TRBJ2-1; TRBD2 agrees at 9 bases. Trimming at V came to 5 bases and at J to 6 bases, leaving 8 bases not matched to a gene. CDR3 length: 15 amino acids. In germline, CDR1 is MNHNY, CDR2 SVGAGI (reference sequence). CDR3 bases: TGTGCCAGCAGTCAACAAGCGGGAGGTAGCAATGAGCAGTTCTTC. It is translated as CASSQQAGGSNEQFF.

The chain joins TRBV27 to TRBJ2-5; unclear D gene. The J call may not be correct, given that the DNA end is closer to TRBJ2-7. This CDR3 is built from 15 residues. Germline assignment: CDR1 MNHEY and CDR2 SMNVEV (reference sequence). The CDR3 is CASSVGPQSFSEQYF. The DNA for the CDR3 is TGTGCCAGCAGCGTTGGGCCCCAATCTTTTTCCGAGCAGTACTTC.

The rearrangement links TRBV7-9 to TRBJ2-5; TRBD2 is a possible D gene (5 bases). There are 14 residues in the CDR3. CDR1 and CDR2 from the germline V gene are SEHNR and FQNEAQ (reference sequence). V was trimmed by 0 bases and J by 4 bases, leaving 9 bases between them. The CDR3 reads CASSLADYVETQYF. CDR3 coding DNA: TGTGCCAGCAGCTTAGCAGACTACGTAGAGACCCAGTACTTC.